The T cell receptor beta chain described here comes from a study of T cell changes during pregnancy in multiple sclerosis. Trimming removed 0 bases from V and 3 bases from J; junction bases left unmatched: 3. CDR3 length: 15 residues. Germline V lookup: CDR1 MNHEY, CDR2 SVGAGI. Sequencing used immunoSEQ multiplex PCR; TCRdb keeps in-frame clones, though not all of them. The sample includes tens of thousands of clones, approximately 94% of them seen just once. The rearrangement joins TRBV6-5 to TRBJ2-7, with TRBD1 matching 9 bases. This TCR came from a female donor with multiple sclerosis, enrolled in a pregnancy study. The sequenced sample was CD4+ T cells from peripheral blood mononuclear cells, obtained in the third trimester of pregnancy. Here the CDR3 DNA reads TGTGCCAGCAGTTACTCCGGACAGGGGAGCTACGAGCAGTACTTC. Translated: CASSYSGQGSYEQYF.